One and the same sample provided the 8 T cell receptor beta chains below, sequenced in a study of T cells after yellow fever vaccination. MiXCR, run by TCRdb on the 5' RACE reads, gives a single entry per CDR3 protein. The sample has 300,000 or so distinct CDR3 sequences, 4% seen once. Sequences were derived from PBMCs, sampled 5 days after the yellow fever booster vaccination. These TCRs come from a man aged 18 to 29 who received the YFV17D yellow fever vaccine.

This clonotype appeared a few times. This sequence joins TRBV7-8 and TRBJ2-5; TRBD1 is a possible D gene (6 bases). Per the germline V gene, CDR1 is SGHVS and CDR2 is FQNEAQ. The V end was cut by 1 base, the J end by 6 bases, with 18 bases between. The CDR3 consists of 16 residues. Here the CDR3 DNA reads TGTGCCAGCAGCTTAGAGGCAGGGGATGTTGGGAAGACCCAGTACTTC. This gives the protein CASSLEAGDVGKTQYF.

This clonotype was seen more than once but under ten times. The chain couples TRBV21-1 to TRBJ2-7. TRBV21-1 is listed as a pseudogene. The CDR3 sequence is 12 residues long. CDR3 sequence reads: CASSNRTDRRYF. CDR3 in DNA: TGTGCCAGCAGCAATAGGACGGACCGGCGGTACTTC.

The sample holds a few counts of this clonotype. V usage is TRBV5-6 and J usage is TRBJ1-2; D call uncertain. The CDR3 length is 13 residues. The germline V and J ends were trimmed by 5 bases and 8 bases, with 16 bases remaining between them. The germline V gene encodes CDR1 SGHDT and CDR2 YYEEEE. CDR3 sequence: CASSFMEWSGYTF. The CDR3 region has the DNA TGTGCCAGCAGTTTTATGGAATGGTCAGGCTACACCTTC.

Ten or more counts support this clonotype. The CDR3 nucleotides are TGCGCCACCACGTCAGGGTATGGGAACACTGAAGCTTTCTTT. It encodes CATTSGYGNTEAFF. The V gene is TRBV5-1, the J gene TRBJ1-1; TRBD1 is a possible D gene (5 bases). The germline V gene encodes CDR1 SGHRS and CDR2 YFSETQ. V dropped 9 bases and J dropped 1 base, with 16 bases sitting between them. There are 14 residues in the CDR3. Supplemented by reference TRBV5-1 and TRBJ1-1, the full variable domain reads KAGVTQTPRYLIKTRGQQVTLSCSPISGHRSVSWYQQTPGQGLQFLFEYFSETQRNKGNFPGRFSGRQFSNSRSEMNVSTLELGDSALYLCATTSGYGNTEAFFGQGTRLTVV.

This clonotype has at least ten counts. The chain employs TRBV9 and TRBJ2-5; 10 nucleotides match TRBD2. With V trimmed by 0 bases and J by 5 bases, 4 bases remained unmatched. CDR1 is SGDLS and CDR2 is YYNGEE in the germline V gene. CDR3 length: 15 residues. The DNA of the CDR3 is TGTGCCAGCAGCGTAGGAGCGGGGGGGCCGGAGACCCAGTACTTC. Amino acid sequence: CASSVGAGGPETQYF. The entire variable domain, with the rest obtained from reference TRBV9 and TRBJ2-5, is as follows: DSGVTQTPKHLITATGQRVTLRCSPRSGDLSVYWYQQSLDQGLQFLIQYYNGEERAKGNILERFSAQQFPDLHSELNLSSLELGDSALYFCASSVGAGGPETQYFGPGTRLLVL.

This clonotype was counted a few times. The chain couples TRBV5-1 to TRBJ2-7; 9 positions match TRBD1. Germline V lookup: CDR1 SGHRS, CDR2 YFSETQ. J was trimmed by 6 bases and V by 4 bases; bases with no gene match: 8. This CDR3 comprises 14 residues. CDR3 loop: CASSPSDRGREQYF. The CDR3 DNA reads TGCGCCAGCAGCCCGTCGGACAGGGGTCGCGAGCAGTACTTC.

This clonotype was recorded a few times. The chain couples TRBV6-5 to TRBJ1-4, with 7 bases aligning to TRBD1. Germline V gene lookup returns CDR1 MNHEY and CDR2 SVGAGI. The V segment lost 2 bases and the J segment 0 bases; nucleotides outside the gene matches: 3. This CDR3 has 16 residues. CDR3 sequence: CASSYAQGATNEKLFF. DNA for the CDR3: TGTGCCAGCAGTTACGCGCAGGGGGCAACTAATGAAAAACTGTTTTTT.

This clonotype occurred a few times. The V and J genes are TRBV29-1 and TRBJ2-7, with TRBD1 matching over 8 bases. There are 15 residues in the CDR3. CDR1 and CDR2 from the germline V gene are SQVTM and ANQGSEA. Trimming at V came to 4 bases and at J to 0 bases, leaving 8 bases not matched to a gene. CDR3 region: CSVARQGLSSYEQYV. The CDR3 DNA is TGCAGCGTTGCACGACAGGGGCTAAGCTCCTACGAGCAGTACGTC.